Listed below are T cell receptor beta chains from one sample, sequenced in a study of T cells in Graves' hyperthyroidism and ophthalmopathy. A single record per CDR3 protein comes from TCRdb applying MiXCR to the multiplex PCR reads. The sample contains some 510,000 distinct CDR3 sequences, about 20% of which appear only once. The sequencing sample was made of blood. These receptors all come from a man aged 18 to 29 with Graves' hyperthyroidism. Both conserved end residues are part of each CDR3. D genes are given only for firm matches. Some rows have no size entry. The others give once, few or many, or a class for an expanded clone.

TRBJ1-2 | . | many | TRBV20-1 | 13 | TGCAGTGCTACTATCACCCGGGGCGGCGGCTACACCTTC | CSATITRGGGYTF
TRBJ1-5 | . | many | TRBV6-1 | 17 | TGTGCCAGCAGTGGCCCTAGACAGCCCCATAGCAATCAGCCCCAGCATTTT | CASSGPRQPHSNQPQHF
TRBJ2-6 | TRBD2 | . | TRBV2 | 13 | TGTGCCCGCGGGAGGTCTGGGGCCAACGTCCTGACTTTC | CARGRSGANVLTF
TRBJ2-7 | . | few | TRBV2 | 14 | TGTGCCAGCAGTGGGAGACAGCTGTACTACGAGCAGTACTTC | CASSGRQLYYEQYF
TRBJ2-5 | . | many | TRBV2 | 13 | TGTGCCAGCAGGGGGGACACAGAAGAGACCCAGTACTTC | CASRGDTEETQYF
TRBJ1-1 | . | many | TRBV6-1 | 13 | TGTGCCACAGGAGGACCGTTGAACACTGAAGCTTTCTTT | CATGGPLNTEAFF
TRBJ2-7 | TRBD1 | many | TRBV6-1 | 16 | TGTGCCAGCAGTCAGCCCCCGGGACAGGGGTATGGCGAGCAGTACTTC | CASSQPPGQGYGEQYF
TRBJ2-5 | TRBD1 | many | TRBV5-1 | 15 | TGCGCCAGCAGCTTGGCGACAGGGGGAGCGGAGACCCAGTACTTC | CASSLATGGAETQYF
TRBJ1-1 | . | many | TRBV28 | 14 | TGTGCCAGCAACCATCAGGGTCGGAACACTGAAGCTTTCTTT | CASNHQGRNTEAFF
TRBJ2-7 | TRBD1 | few | TRBV19 | 14 | TGTGCCAGTAGTGCCTCAGGGGGCGCGGACGAGCAGTACTTC | CASSASGGADEQYF